This T cell receptor beta chain was identified in a study of T cell responses to AZD1222 COVID-19 vaccine. Data came from immunoSEQ multiplex PCR; TCRdb stores just in-frame clones and leaves some out. The sample gives about 64,000 clones, roughly 80% of which show up once; over 12% is in the top ten. CDR3 length equals 16 residues. CDR1 and CDR2 (germline): LGHNA, YNFKEQ. Deletions cut 1 base from V and 1 base from J, with 10 bases between. Study results and caveats: After the peak T cell response, and only then, were repertoires sampled. The reported proportion of spike-specific TCRs targeting unmutated variant regions was nearly half. Only a handful of individuals given AZD1222 were seropositive at baseline. Among the donors, most were white British and more were female, and clonal diversity was possibly underestimated.

This clone was counted only a few times. Its target is unknown. This chain uses TRBV4-2 with TRBJ2-2; a weak D match, TRBD1 (5 bases). Sequences were derived from peripheral blood, sampled 28 days after the second AZD1222 dose. This clonotype was sampled from an adult who received the AZD1222 COVID-19 vaccine. CDR3 region: CASSQGQGLNTGELFF. The CDR3 DNA is TGTGCCAGCAGCCAAGGTCAGGGATTGAACACCGGGGAGCTGTTTTTT.